Shown below are 20 T cell receptor beta chains from a single sample sequenced in a study of blood T cell repertoires in COVID-19. TCRdb's copy holds only in-frame clones and misses some; the assay was immunoSEQ multiplex PCR. The sample records approximately 98,000 clones, roughly 80% being singletons. Sequencing input: peripheral blood. All receptors come from a woman over 75 with acute or convalescent COVID-19.

For the CDR3, the DNA is TGTGCCAGCAGTTTCGCAGGGCTGGAAGGCTACACCTTC. This translates into CASSFAGLEGYTF. V usage is TRBV28 and J usage is TRBJ1-2; weak D call: TRBD1 (5 bases). V shed 3 bases and J shed 8 bases, with 13 bases lying between them. The germline V gene has CDR1 MDHEN and CDR2 SYDVKM. This CDR3 spans 13 amino acids.

The V gene is TRBV19, the J gene TRBJ1-2; D possibly corresponds to TRBD1 (5 bases). Trimming removed 2 bases at V and 4 bases at J, with 14 bases between. Germline-derived CDR1 and CDR2 are LNHDA and SQIVND (reference sequence). This CDR3 contains 15 residues. CDR3 DNA sequence: TGTGCCAGTAGTATATTCCAGGGAGGGAGCTATGGCTACACCTTC. This gives the protein CASSIFQGGSYGYTF.

V gene TRBV28 combines with J gene TRBJ1-1; D is possibly TRBD1 (5 bases). There are 14 residues in the CDR3. Between the trimmed V and J ends, which lost 5 bases and 4 bases, there was a span of 14 bases. CDR1 and CDR2 (germline): MDHEN, SYDVKM. The CDR3, as DNA: TGTGCCAGCAGTGGCGAAGGAGGGGTCACTGAAGCTTTCTTT. Translated, it gives CASSGEGGVTEAFF.

The CDR3 DNA sequence: TGTGCCAGCAGCCAAGAACGGGGAGTTGGTGAAAAACTGTTTTTT. It codes for CASSQERGVGEKLFF. The J gene is TRBJ1-4, the V gene TRBV14; no firm D call. Germline V gives CDR1 SGHDN, CDR2 FVKESK. The CDR3 consists of 15 residues. V lost 0 bases and J 7 bases, leaving 12 bases between the germline ends. Variable domain in full (rest from reference TRBV14 and TRBJ1-4): EAGVTQFPSHSVIEKGQTVTLRCDPISGHDNLYWYRRVMGKEIKFLLHFVKESKQDESGMPNNRFLAERTGGTYSTLKVQPAELEDSGVYFCASSQERGVGEKLFFGSGTQLSVL.

The chain recombines TRBV10-3 with TRBJ1-1; D unclear. Looked up from germline, CDR1 is ENHRY and CDR2 is SYGVKD. The ends were cut back, 3 bases at V and 7 bases at J, with 9 bases in the middle. The CDR3 contains 12 residues. The DNA for the CDR3 is TGTGCCATCAGTGACAGGTTAAATGAAGCTTTCTTT. It codes for CAISDRLNEAFF.

Remarks on this clone: The sample carries other DNA sequences with the same CDR3. J is TRBJ1-2 and V is TRBV9; possible D gene TRBD1, 6 bases. Germline V CDR1 and CDR2: SGDLS, YYNGEE. The CDR3 covers 13 residues. V gave up 3 bases and J gave up 2 bases, with 8 bases separating them. CDR3 protein: CASSAQGNYGYTF. The CDR3 DNA sequence: TGTGCCAGCAGCGCCCAGGGGAACTATGGCTACACCTTC.

V gene TRBV2 combines with J gene TRBJ1-5, with a tentative D call TRBD1 (6 bases). V lost 6 bases and J lost 4, with 13 bases in between. Germline CDR1 and CDR2: SNHLY and FYNNEI. The CDR3 has 14 residues. CDR3 sequence: CASSLQGGNQPQHF. CDR3 nucleotides: TGTGCCAGCAGCTTACAGGGAGGGAATCAGCCCCAGCATTTT.

The genes are TRBV7-9 and TRBJ1-1, with unresolved D. This CDR3 is 16 amino acids long. Germline assignment: CDR1 SEHNR and CDR2 FQNEAQ (reference sequence). The V gene lost 5 bases and the J gene lost 0 bases, with 16 bases spanning the gap. The CDR3 protein is CASSTLRREMNTEAFF. The DNA of the CDR3 is TGTGCCAGCAGCACATTACGGAGGGAAATGAACACTGAAGCTTTCTTT.

J is TRBJ2-3 and V is TRBV5-1; 9 nucleotides align to TRBD2. V trimming: 8 bases; J trimming: 4 bases; junction bases outside the gene matches: 17. The CDR3 extends over 17 amino acids. The germline V gene encodes CDR1 SGHRS and CDR2 YFSETQ. DNA of the CDR3: TGCGCCAGTCGGAGGGGGACTAGCCCCATTAGGGCAGATACGCAGTATTTT. As protein: CASRRGTSPIRADTQYF. Filled out from reference TRBV5-1 and TRBJ2-3, the complete variable domain reads KAGVTQTPRYLIKTRGQQVTLSCSPISGHRSVSWYQQTPGQGLQFLFEYFSETQRNKGNFPGRFSGRQFSNSRSEMNVSTLELGDSALYLCASRRGTSPIRADTQYFGPGTRLTVL.

This chain connects TRBV2 to TRBJ1-2; 9 bases fit TRBD1. Trimming took 7 bases from V and 8 from J; bases not matched to a gene: 8. CDR1 SNHLY and CDR2 FYNNEI come from the germline V gene. CDR3 length: 13 residues. CDR3 residues: CASTGQGMGGYTF. CDR3 nucleotides: TGTGCCAGCACCGGACAGGGGATGGGGGGCTACACCTTC.

This chain joins TRBV21-1 and TRBJ2-1; TRBD1, the table's D call, lacks a check against the DNA. TRBV21-1 is classified as a pseudogene. The CDR3 has 16 amino acids. CDR3 coding DNA: TGTGCCAGCAGCGCGGCAGGGGTGTTTCTTAATAATGAGCAGTTCTTC. Translating it yields CASSAAGVFLNNEQFF.

In nucleotides, the CDR3 is TGTGCCAGCAGTCGACAGGCACTGAACACTGAAGCTTTCTTT. Its translation: CASSRQALNTEAFF. V gene TRBV6-2 or TRBV6-3 combines with J gene TRBJ1-1, with D perhaps matching TRBD1 (6 bases). The CDR3 contains 14 residues. The V end lost 5 bases, the J end lost 0 bases, and 10 bases lay between the germline ends. Germline CDR1 reads MNHEY; CDR2 reads SVGEGT.

The gene calls are TRBV4-2 and TRBJ1-3; 8 nucleotides line up with TRBD1. Germline values: CDR1 LGHNA, CDR2 YNFKEQ. The CDR3 sequence is 18 residues long. J gave up 0 bases and V 3 bases, and 10 bases lay outside the gene matches. The CDR3 region has the DNA TGTGCCAGCAGCCAGCCGACCGGGACAGGACGCTCTGGAAACACCATATATTTT. Residues: CASSQPTGTGRSGNTIYF.

V gene TRBV5-1 combines with J gene TRBJ2-1; the match to TRBD2 covers 15 bases. Trimming at V came to 4 bases and at J to 2 bases, leaving 10 bases not matched to a gene. The CDR3 spans 19 residues. Looked up from germline, CDR1 is SGHRS and CDR2 is YFSETQ. This chain's CDR3 is CASSLGLAGGLRTYNEQFF. As DNA, the CDR3 is TGCGCCAGCAGCCTGGGACTAGCGGGGGGCTTGAGGACCTACAATGAGCAGTTCTTC.

The chain links TRBV6-5 to TRBJ2-5; 7 bases fit TRBD1. CDR1 is MNHEY and CDR2 is SVGAGI in the germline V gene. Germline trimming cut 7 bases from V and 4 bases from J; bases unmatched to any gene: 6. The CDR3 has 13 amino acids. The chain's CDR3 is CASTYGTAETQYF. CDR3 nucleotide sequence: TGTGCCAGCACCTATGGGACAGCAGAGACCCAGTACTTC.

The chain joins TRBV12-3 or TRBV12-4 to TRBJ1-1; no firm D call. The CDR3 runs 13 residues. V was clipped by 3 bases and J by 2 bases, with 7 bases between them. The CDR3 protein is CASSFSRNTEAFF. The CDR3 nucleotides read TGTGCCAGCAGTTTCTCTCGTAACACTGAAGCTTTCTTT.

The chain couples TRBV30 to TRBJ1-4, with no clear D. The V end lost 3 bases, the J end lost 3 bases, and 14 bases lay between the germline ends. The CDR3 covers 15 residues. Germline V CDR1 and CDR2: GTSNPN, SVGIG (reference sequence). CDR3 in amino acids: CAWRIGRRPNEKLFF. CDR3 sequence (DNA): TGTGCCTGGAGAATAGGGCGGAGGCCTAATGAAAAACTGTTTTTT.

The chain joins TRBV24-1 to TRBJ1-2, with D possibly TRBD1 on 5 matching bases. The CDR3 length is 15 residues. From germline, CDR1 is KGHDR and CDR2 SFDVKD. The ends were cut back, 1 base at V and 2 bases at J, with 10 bases in the middle. The CDR3 bases are TGTGCCACCAGTGATTTCCGGGGGTCCAACTATGGCTACACCTTC. This translates into CATSDFRGSNYGYTF.

V and J are TRBV5-4 and TRBJ2-2, with D perhaps TRBD2 (7 bases). CDR3 size: 14 residues. Trimming took 2 bases from V and 4 from J, leaving 9 bases between them. Germline lookup yields CDR1 SGHNT and CDR2 YYREEE (reference sequence). The CDR3 sequence: CASSFRGGTGELFF. CDR3 coding DNA: TGTGCCAGCAGCTTTAGGGGGGGCACCGGGGAGCTGTTTTTT.

This chain uses TRBV2 with TRBJ2-1; 8 bases line up with TRBD1. Germline trimming cut 8 bases from V and 6 bases from J; bases unmatched to any gene: 6. CDR3 length: 13 amino acids. Germline CDR1 SNHLY, CDR2 FYNNEI. The DNA of the CDR3 is TGTGCCAGCGACCGACAGGGGACCAATGAGCAGTTCTTC. Its protein product is CASDRQGTNEQFF.